The sequence of this T cell receptor (beta chain) was determined in a study of cytotoxic CD8 clonotypes in ibrutinib-treated CLL. Study background: Across the patients, about a dozen were relapsed/refractory, under 16 treatment-naive and fewer than 18 IGHV unmutated.

Germline CDR1 is WNHNN and CDR2 is SYGVQD (reference sequence). V lost 5 bases to trimming and J lost 1 base; unmatched junction nucleotides: 4. The length of the CDR3 is 15 residues. Regarding this clone: Its antigen is unknown.

The study's findings and limits: Baseline clonality, higher than in age-matched healthy donors, tracked circulating CD8+ T-cell counts.

The planned depth of sequencing spanned 1 in 200,000 to 1 in 1 million T cells. Measured with immunoSEQ multiplex PCR; TCRdb has only the in-frame clones, and not every one. The sample records about 39,000 clones, about 65% being singletons. This material consisted of PBMCs, taken at disease progression, from a patient treated with ibrutinib. This receptor was identified in a human donor with chronic lymphocytic leukemia. This chain joins TRBV10-1 and TRBJ2-3; 9 bases are shared with TRBD2. This CDR3 is CASSILAGGTDTQYF. CDR3 nucleotides: TGCGCCAGCAGTATCTTAGCGGGAGGCACAGATACGCAGTATTTT.